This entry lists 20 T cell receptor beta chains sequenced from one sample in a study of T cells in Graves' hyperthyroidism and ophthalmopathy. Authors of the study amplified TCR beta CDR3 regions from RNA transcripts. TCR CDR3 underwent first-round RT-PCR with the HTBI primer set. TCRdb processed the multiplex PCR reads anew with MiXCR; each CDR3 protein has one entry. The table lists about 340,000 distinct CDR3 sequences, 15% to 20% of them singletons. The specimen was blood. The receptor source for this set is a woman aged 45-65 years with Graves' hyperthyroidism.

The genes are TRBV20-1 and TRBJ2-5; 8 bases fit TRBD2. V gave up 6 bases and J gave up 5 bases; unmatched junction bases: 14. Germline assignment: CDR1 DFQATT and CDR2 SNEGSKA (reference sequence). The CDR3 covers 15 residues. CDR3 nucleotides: TGCAGTGCCCCCCCCCCGAGCGGGAGCCAGGAGACCCAGTACTTC. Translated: CSAPPPSGSQETQYF.

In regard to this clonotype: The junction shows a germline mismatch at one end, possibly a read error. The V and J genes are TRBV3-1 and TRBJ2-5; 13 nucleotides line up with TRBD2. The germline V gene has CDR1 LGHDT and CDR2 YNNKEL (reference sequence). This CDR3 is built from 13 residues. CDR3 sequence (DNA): TGTGCCAGCAGCCCCGGACTAGCGGGAGATCGGGACTTC. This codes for CASSPGLAGDRDF.

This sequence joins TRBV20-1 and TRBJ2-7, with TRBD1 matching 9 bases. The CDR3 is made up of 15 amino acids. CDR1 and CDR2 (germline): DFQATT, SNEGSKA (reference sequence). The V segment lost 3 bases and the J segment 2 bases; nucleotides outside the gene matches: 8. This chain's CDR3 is CSASPRGTGPYEQYF. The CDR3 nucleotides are TGCAGTGCTAGTCCCCGCGGGACAGGGCCCTACGAGCAGTACTTC.

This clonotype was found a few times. The CDR3 DNA sequence: TGTGCCAGCAGCTTGGGTACGGCGAGGGCTGGCCAGCCCCAGCATTTT. Amino acids: CASSLGTARAGQPQHF. The genes are TRBV7-2 and TRBJ1-5, with D hard to call. Trimming cost V 3 bases and J 7 bases, with 19 bases left between them. The CDR3 is 16 residues long. CDR1 and CDR2 (germline): SGHTA, FQGNSA.

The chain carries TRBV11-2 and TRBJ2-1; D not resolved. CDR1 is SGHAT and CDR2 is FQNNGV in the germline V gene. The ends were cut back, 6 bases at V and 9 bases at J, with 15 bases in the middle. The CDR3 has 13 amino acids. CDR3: CASSLAGSGEQFF. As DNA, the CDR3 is TGTGCCAGCAGTCTTGCTGGCTCGGGTGAGCAGTTCTTC.

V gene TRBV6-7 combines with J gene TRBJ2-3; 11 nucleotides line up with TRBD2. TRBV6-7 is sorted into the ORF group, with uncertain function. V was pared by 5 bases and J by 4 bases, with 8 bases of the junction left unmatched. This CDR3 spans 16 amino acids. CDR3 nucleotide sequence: TGTGCCAGCAGTCGCCTAGCGGGGGGCATAGCAGATACGCAGTATTTT. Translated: CASSRLAGGIADTQYF.

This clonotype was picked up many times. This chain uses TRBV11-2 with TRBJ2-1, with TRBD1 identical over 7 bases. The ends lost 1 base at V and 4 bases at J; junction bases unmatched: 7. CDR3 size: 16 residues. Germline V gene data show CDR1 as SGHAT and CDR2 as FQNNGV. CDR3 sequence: CASSLVAPGQYNEQFF. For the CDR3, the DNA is TGTGCCAGCAGCTTAGTCGCACCGGGACAGTACAATGAGCAGTTCTTC.

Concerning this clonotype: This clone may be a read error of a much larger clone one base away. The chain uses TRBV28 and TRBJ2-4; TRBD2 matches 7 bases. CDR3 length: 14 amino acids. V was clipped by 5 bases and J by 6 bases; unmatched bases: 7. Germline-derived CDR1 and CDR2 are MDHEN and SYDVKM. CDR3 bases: TGTGCCAGCAGTGTCGAGGGCGGGGGAAACATTCAGTACTTC. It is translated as CASSVEGGGNIQYF.

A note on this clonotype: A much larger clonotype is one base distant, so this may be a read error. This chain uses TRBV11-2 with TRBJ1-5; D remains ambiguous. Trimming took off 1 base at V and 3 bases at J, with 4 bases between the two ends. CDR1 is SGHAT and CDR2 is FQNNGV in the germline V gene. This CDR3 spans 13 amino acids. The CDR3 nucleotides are TGTGCCAGCAGCTTAGCCATCAATCAGCCCCAGCATTTT. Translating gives CASSLAINQPQHF.

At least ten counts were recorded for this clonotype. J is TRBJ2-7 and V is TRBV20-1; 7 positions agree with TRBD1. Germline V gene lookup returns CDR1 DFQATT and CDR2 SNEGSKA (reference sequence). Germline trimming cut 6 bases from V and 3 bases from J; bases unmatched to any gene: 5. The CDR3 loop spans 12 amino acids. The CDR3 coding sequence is TGCAGTGCCCTTAGACAGGGCTACGAGCAGTACTTC. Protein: CSALRQGYEQYF.

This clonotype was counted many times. Here the CDR3 DNA reads TGTGCCAGCACTGAGGCCTCTGGGGAGACCCAGTACTTC. Translating it yields CASTEASGETQYF. The chain combines TRBV13 with TRBJ2-5, with D unclear. Germline V gene data show CDR1 as PRHDT and CDR2 as FYEKMQ (reference sequence). V lost 7 bases and J 5 bases, leaving 14 bases between the germline ends. The CDR3 extends over 13 amino acids.

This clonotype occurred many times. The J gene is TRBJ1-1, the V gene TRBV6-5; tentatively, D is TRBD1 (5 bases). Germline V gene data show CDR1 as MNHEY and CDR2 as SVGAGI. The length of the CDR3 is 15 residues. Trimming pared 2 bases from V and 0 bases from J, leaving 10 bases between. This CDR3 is CASSYGGDMNTEAFF. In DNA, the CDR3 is TGTGCCAGCAGTTACGGGGGGGATATGAACACTGAAGCTTTCTTT.

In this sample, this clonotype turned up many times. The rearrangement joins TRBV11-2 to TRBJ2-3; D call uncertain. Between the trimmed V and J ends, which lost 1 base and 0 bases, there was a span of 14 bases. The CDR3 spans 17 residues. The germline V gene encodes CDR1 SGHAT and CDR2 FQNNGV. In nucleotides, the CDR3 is TGTGCCAGCAGCTTAGGGCGCTGGGCAGAAAGCACAGATACGCAGTATTTT. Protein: CASSLGRWAESTDTQYF.

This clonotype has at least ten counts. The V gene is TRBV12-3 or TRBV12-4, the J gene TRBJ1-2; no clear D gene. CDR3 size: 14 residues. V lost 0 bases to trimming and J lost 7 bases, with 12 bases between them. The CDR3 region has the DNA TGTGCCAGCAGTTTAGCGATCGGCAGGTCTGGCTACACCTTC. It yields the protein CASSLAIGRSGYTF.

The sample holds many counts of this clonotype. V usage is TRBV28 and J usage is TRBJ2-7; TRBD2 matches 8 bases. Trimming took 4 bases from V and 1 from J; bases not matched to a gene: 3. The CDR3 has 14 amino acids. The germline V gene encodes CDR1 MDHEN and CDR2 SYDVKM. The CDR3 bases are TGTGCCAGCAGTTACGGGGGGGGATCCTACGAGCAGTACTTC. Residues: CASSYGGGSYEQYF.

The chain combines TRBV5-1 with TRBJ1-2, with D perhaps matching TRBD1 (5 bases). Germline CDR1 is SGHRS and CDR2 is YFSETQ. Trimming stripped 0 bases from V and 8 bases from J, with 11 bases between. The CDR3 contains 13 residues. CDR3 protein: CASSLEWGDGYTF. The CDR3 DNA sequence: TGCGCCAGCAGCTTGGAGTGGGGGGACGGCTACACCTTC.

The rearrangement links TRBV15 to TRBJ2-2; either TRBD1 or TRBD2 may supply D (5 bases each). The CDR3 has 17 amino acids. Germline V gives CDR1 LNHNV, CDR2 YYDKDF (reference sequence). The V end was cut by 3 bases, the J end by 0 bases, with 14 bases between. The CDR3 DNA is TGTGCCACCAGCAGGGCCCGAGGGACGGCGAACACCGGGGAGCTGTTTTTT. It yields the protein CATSRARGTANTGELFF.

The CDR3 region is CASSFSSWTYEQYF. The CDR3, as DNA: TGTGCCAGCAGTTTTAGCAGTTGGACCTACGAGCAGTACTTC. The chain is built from TRBV28 and TRBJ2-7; D is uncertain. CDR1 is MDHEN and CDR2 is SYDVKM in the germline V gene. The length of the CDR3 is 14 residues. Trimming removed 3 bases from V and 2 bases from J, with 11 bases in between.

CDR3 protein: CASLGQGGMVGAKNIQYF. DNA of the CDR3: TGTGCCAGCCTGGGACAGGGTGGAATGGTCGGGGCCAAAAACATTCAGTACTTC. V is TRBV12-3 or TRBV12-4 and J is TRBJ2-4; 9 bases are a match to TRBD1. The CDR3 has 18 amino acids. V dropped 8 bases and J dropped 1; count of bases not matched to a gene: 15.

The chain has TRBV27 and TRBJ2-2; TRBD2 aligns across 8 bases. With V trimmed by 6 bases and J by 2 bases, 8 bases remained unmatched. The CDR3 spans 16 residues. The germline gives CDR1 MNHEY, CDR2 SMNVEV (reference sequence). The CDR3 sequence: CASSVIAGINTGELFF. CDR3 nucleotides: TGTGCCAGCAGCGTTATAGCGGGGATCAACACCGGGGAGCTGTTTTTT.